The 14 T cell receptor beta chains listed next were all sequenced from one sample in a study of cytomegalovirus exposure and HLA in healthy donors. Method: immunoSEQ multiplex PCR; TCRdb's copy keeps in-frame clones and lacks some. The sample carries 50,000 to 65,000 clones, 89% recorded once. Source material: PBMCs. Receptor source: a woman aged 18-29 years in good health and CMV-seronegative.

This clone was seen once. The chain recombines TRBV2 with TRBJ1-1; 10 nucleotides align to TRBD1. Germline loops: CDR1 SNHLY, CDR2 FYNNEI. The ends lost 5 bases at V and 0 bases at J; junction bases unmatched: 6. The CDR3 contains 16 residues. DNA of the CDR3: TGTGCCAGCAGTTATGACAGGGGGCACATGAACACTGAAGCTTTCTTT. Encoded protein: CASSYDRGHMNTEAFF.

The gene calls are TRBV5-1 and TRBJ2-1; 8 bases line up with TRBD2. After removal of 1 base from V and 2 bases from J, the junction contained 8 bases not matched to a gene. Germline values: CDR1 SGHRS, CDR2 YFSETQ. The CDR3 extends over 17 amino acids. DNA for the CDR3: TGCGCCAGCAGCTTGCTGGCTAGCGGGCCAACCTACAATGAGCAGTTCTTC. Amino acid sequence: CASSLLASGPTYNEQFF.

The rearrangement links TRBV6-5 to TRBJ1-6, with D unclear. CDR1 is MNHEY and CDR2 is SVGAGI in the germline V gene. V dropped 0 bases and J dropped 6 bases, with 9 bases sitting between them. The CDR3 consists of 15 residues. The CDR3 sequence: CASSYSEFGNSPLHF. The CDR3 region has the DNA TGTGCCAGCAGTTACTCAGAGTTTGGTAATTCACCCCTCCACTTT.

This clone was detected only a few times. The chain uses TRBV6-5 and TRBJ2-7; TRBD1 matches 7 bases. The length of the CDR3 is 15 residues. Germline loops: CDR1 MNHEY, CDR2 SVGAGI. The J segment lost 4 bases and the V segment lost 0 bases, leaving 6 bases of the junction unmatched. Written as DNA, the CDR3 is TGTGCCAGCAGTTACTCGGGACAGTTAGCTTACGAGCAGTACTTC. Residues: CASSYSGQLAYEQYF.

V usage is TRBV28 and J usage is TRBJ1-5; 9 nucleotides line up with TRBD1. The CDR3 is made up of 15 amino acids. Per germline, CDR1 MDHEN and CDR2 SYDVKM. V lost 6 bases to trimming and J lost 7 bases; unmatched junction nucleotides: 10. The CDR3: CASRPQGAEWQPQHF. Here the CDR3 DNA reads TGTGCCAGCAGACCACAGGGGGCAGAATGGCAGCCCCAGCATTTT.

The chain joins TRBV12-1 to TRBJ1-4. TRBV12-1 is recorded as a pseudogene. CDR3 length: 16 residues. The CDR3 coding sequence is TGTGCCAGCAGCTTTGCCGGGAAAGCGCCGAATGAAAAACTGTTTTTT. This gives the protein CASSFAGKAPNEKLFF.

J is TRBJ1-5 and V is TRBV18; D is unresolved. The V end lost 2 bases, the J end lost 7 bases, and 15 bases lay between the germline ends. Per germline, CDR1 KGHSH and CDR2 LQKENI. This CDR3 region has 15 residues. The CDR3 sequence is CASSPTRTETQPQHF. CDR3 coding DNA: TGTGCCAGCTCACCAACGCGCACCGAAACGCAGCCCCAGCATTTT.

The chain recombines TRBV10-2 with TRBJ1-1; unclear D gene. There are 13 residues in the CDR3. Germline loops: CDR1 WSHSY, CDR2 SAAADI. Trimming removed 3 bases from V and 1 base from J, with 6 bases in between. The CDR3 nucleotides are TGCGCCAGCAGTGAACAGAGGAACACTGAAGCTTTCTTT. This translates into CASSEQRNTEAFF.

The gene calls are TRBV4-2 and TRBJ1-1; D gene unclear. Germline V CDR1 and CDR2: LGHNA, YNFKEQ. V was cut by 0 bases and J by 1 base, with 12 bases left in between. The CDR3 runs to 16 residues. The DNA of the CDR3 is TGTGCCAGCAGCCAAGAGGTCCGGCGGCGGAACACTGAAGCTTTCTTT. Amino acid sequence: CASSQEVRRRNTEAFF.

The J gene is TRBJ2-7, the V gene TRBV4-1; D remains ambiguous. CDR1 is MGHRA, CDR2 YSYEKL, per germline. Trimming removed 0 bases at V and 0 bases at J, with 12 bases between. There are 16 residues in the CDR3. The CDR3 nucleotides read TGCGCCAGCAGCCAAGACCCGCTCTCTAGCTCCTACGAGCAGTACTTC. It is translated as CASSQDPLSSSYEQYF.

The chain joins TRBV7-2 to TRBJ2-1, with 7 bases that match TRBD2. V was pared by 1 base and J by 8 bases, with 14 bases of the junction left unmatched. Germline V lookup: CDR1 SGHTA, CDR2 FQGNSA. The CDR3 covers 17 residues. CDR3 in amino acids: CASSLGGGGRAVHEQFF. CDR3 DNA sequence: TGTGCCAGCAGCTTAGGGGGCGGTGGGAGGGCCGTACATGAGCAGTTCTTC.

The rearrangement joins TRBV5-6 to TRBJ1-1; maybe TRBD1 (6 bases). The CDR3 consists of 14 residues. Germline CDR1 and CDR2: SGHDT and YYEEEE. With 2 bases removed from V and 1 base from J, the gap between germline ends came to 9 bases. The CDR3 DNA reads as TGTGCCAGCAGCTTCGGCAGGGGGAACACTGAAGCTTTCTTT. Translating it yields CASSFGRGNTEAFF.

This chain uses TRBV10-2 with TRBJ1-4; D may be TRBD1 (6 bases). Germline CDR1 is WSHSY and CDR2 is SAAADI. The V end was cut by 8 bases, the J end by 4 bases, with 11 bases between. This CDR3 has 13 residues. The CDR3 nucleotides are TGCGCCAGCCCCCAGGGGATTAATGAAAAACTGTTTTTT. Amino acid sequence: CASPQGINEKLFF.

This chain links TRBV6-1 with TRBJ2-3; 14 positions agree with TRBD2. The CDR3 length is 15 residues. Trimming took 6 bases from V and 8 from J; bases not matched to a gene: 7. From germline, CDR1 is MNHNS and CDR2 SASEGT. CDR3 DNA sequence: TGTGCCAGCAGGCCGACTAGCGGGGGGGCTGTTACGCAGTATTTT. This sequence encodes CASRPTSGGAVTQYF.